This TCR beta chain is from a study of T cells after yellow fever vaccination. Overall study findings and caveats: Across the CD4 and CD8 compartments, a small share of clonotypes was present in both.

The germline V and J ends were trimmed by 1 base and 12 bases, with 13 bases remaining between them. CDR1 and CDR2 from the germline V gene are LGHNA and YSLEER. The CDR3 is 13 amino acids. The table lists this clonotype with many counts. Its target is unknown. The authors made TCR cDNA by 5'RACE template switching, adding a universal primer site and UMIs. TCRdb reanalysed the 5' RACE reads using MiXCR and keeps one entry per CDR3 protein. The sample comprises about 240,000 distinct CDR3 sequences, 6.5% to 8.5% of which are singletons, and about 0.85% rests with the top ten. The source was CD4+ T cells sorted from PBMCs, collected 15 days after the yellow fever booster vaccination. This receptor was obtained from a man aged 30 to 45 who received the YFV17D yellow fever vaccine. This chain joins TRBV4-3 and TRBJ2-1; possible D gene TRBD2, 5 bases. The CDR3 DNA reads as TGCGCCAGCAGCCAAGGACGATGGGAGAGGCAGTTCTTC. This codes for CASSQGRWERQFF.